This is a list of T cell receptor beta chains from one sample in a study of PD-1 blockade in classical Hodgkin lymphoma. Assay: immunoSEQ multiplex PCR; the TCRdb copy retains only in-frame clones and omits some. This table has about 9,100 clones, around two thirds appearing once. Sequencing was performed on CD4+ T cells from blood, taken at baseline. All receptors come from a human donor with classical Hodgkin lymphoma. CDR3s include the opening cysteine and the closing phenylalanine or tryptophan. Each record gives: J gene, clone size, V gene, D gene, CDR3 DNA, CDR3 protein. A D gene is named only where the DNA matches it firmly. A row's size may be missing; if present it is once, few, many or a size class.

>TRBJ2-1|.|TRBV29-1|.
TGCAGCGTTTGGGACCGACACAATGAGCAGTTCTTC
CSVWDRHNEQFF
>TRBJ2-7|.|TRBV28|.
TGTGCCAGCAGTTTTGGGAGTCGGAGGGTCTCCTACGAGCAGTACTTC
CASSFGSRRVSYEQYF
>TRBJ1-1|.|TRBV6-1|.
TGTGCCAGCAGTGCGACAGCCGGGACATATCGTACTGAAGCTTTCTTT
CASSATAGTYRTEAFF
>TRBJ2-3|once|TRBV10-3|TRBD2
TGTGCCATCAGCTCTAGCGGGAGGGCTTCAAAAGATACGCAGTATTTT
CAISSSGRASKDTQYF
>TRBJ1-1|.|TRBV28|.
TGTGCCAGCAGTTTATTGAACACTGAAGCTTTCTTT
CASSLLNTEAFF
>TRBJ2-3|once|TRBV7-7|TRBD1
TGTGCCAGCAGCTTGGGACAGCGCTCGGATACGCAGTATTTT
CASSLGQRSDTQYF
>TRBJ2-7|.|TRBV7-3|.
TGTGCCAGCAGTCCCAGTAGGTCCCTCTACGAGCAGTACTTC
CASSPSRSLYEQYF
>TRBJ1-2|.|TRBV28|.
TGTGCCAGCAGTACGGGACCCCTAAATTATGGCTACACCTTC
CASSTGPLNYGYTF
>TRBJ1-1|.|TRBV18|TRBD1
TGTGCCAGCTCCGGGACAGCCTTGAACACTGAAGCTTTCTTT
CASSGTALNTEAFF
>TRBJ2-3|.|TRBV5-4|.
TGTGCCAGCACCACCGCCCAAAAGGGCGCAGATACGCAGTATTTT
CASTTAQKGADTQYF
>TRBJ1-2|.|TRBV30|.
TGTGCCTGGATTGGGCGGCACTATGGCTACACCTTC
CAWIGRHYGYTF
>TRBJ2-1|.|TRBV9|.
TGTGCCAGCAGCGTAGAAGCCGGGACCAGATACAATGAGCAGTTCTTC
CASSVEAGTRYNEQFF
>TRBJ2-7|.|TRBV7-2|.
TGTGCCAGCAGCTCTTCGGGCAGCTACGAGCAGTACTTC
CASSSSGSYEQYF
>TRBJ2-3|.|TRBV27|.
TGTGCCAGCCGCACCTCTAGAGCCGGCATAGCAGATACGCAGTATTTT
CASRTSRAGIADTQYF
>TRBJ2-2|.|TRBV15|.
TGTGCCACCAGCATCCTACTCGACACCGGGGAGCTGTTTTTT
CATSILLDTGELFF
>TRBJ2-3|.|TRBV5-1|TRBD1
TGCGCCAGCAGCTTAGGACAGGGTAGCACAGATACGCAGTATTTT
CASSLGQGSTDTQYF
>TRBJ2-6|.|TRBV7-9|.
TGTGCCAGCAGCTTAGCGCAGCAGGGAGGATACTCTGGGGCCAACGTCCTGACTTTC
CASSLAQQGGYSGANVLTF
>TRBJ2-5|.|TRBV9|TRBD2
TGTGCCAGCAGCGCCGGGACTAGCGGGAGGCCCCCACAAGAGACCCAGTACTTC
CASSAGTSGRPPQETQYF
>TRBJ1-5|.|TRBV28|.
TGTGCCAGCATTTCAGACAGGTCTGGTAATCAGCCCCAGCATTTT
CASISDRSGNQPQHF
>TRBJ2-3|once|TRBV28|TRBD2
TGTGCCAGCAGTACTAGCGGGAGGAGGGATACGCAGTATTTT
CASSTSGRRDTQYF
>TRBJ1-3|.|TRBV5-4|.
TGTGCCAGCCATGGGGTATCTGGAAACACCATATATTTT
CASHGVSGNTIYF
>TRBJ2-5|.|TRBV2|.
TGTGCCAGCCTCTTCTCCCGGGTGGGGGAGACCCAGTACTTC
CASLFSRVGETQYF
>TRBJ1-4|.|TRBV29-1|.
TGCAGCGTTGCGGGGCAGGGAGGAGAAAAACTGTTTTTT
CSVAGQGGEKLFF
>TRBJ2-7|.|TRBV28|.
TGTGCCAGCAGCCGAGGGTACGAGCAGTACTTC
CASSRGYEQYF
>TRBJ2-3|.|TRBV5-4|.
TGTGCCAGCACCGAAGGGGGCACAGATACGCAGTATTTT
CASTEGGTDTQYF
>TRBJ2-2|.|TRBV10-3|TRBD1
TGTGCCATCAGTGAGTCGAGGTTCCGCCAGGGGGCAAATGGGGACACCGGGGAGCTGTTTTTT
CAISESRFRQGANGDTGELFF
>TRBJ1-5|.|TRBV18|.
TGTGCCAGCTCATCAACAGGGCTCGGCGGTCAGCCCCAGCATTTT
CASSSTGLGGQPQHF
>TRBJ2-2|few|TRBV7-9|.
TGTGCCAGCAGCTTGCGGGACACCGGGGAGCTGTTTTTT
CASSLRDTGELFF
>TRBJ2-7|.|TRBV4-1|TRBD2
TGCGCCAGCAGCCAAGAAAGTGGGACTAGCGGGAGCCTAAGCTCCTACGAGCAGTACTTC
CASSQESGTSGSLSSYEQYF
>TRBJ2-6|.|TRBV6-1|.
TGTGCCAGCAGTCGCGACAGCTCTGGGGCCAACGTCCTGACTTTC
CASSRDSSGANVLTF
>TRBJ2-3|few|TRBV6-1|.
TGTGCCAGCAGTGAGGAAACGGCTAGCTGGGATACGCAGTATTTT
CASSEETASWDTQYF
>TRBJ2-1|.|TRBV29-1|TRBD2
TGCAGCGTTGAAGCCCCGGGACTAGCGGGAGGGCCGGGTTACAATGAGCAGTTCTTC
CSVEAPGLAGGPGYNEQFF
>TRBJ1-2|.|TRBV6-6|TRBD1
TGTGCCATCCGGACAGGGGCTAACTATGGCTACACCTTC
CAIRTGANYGYTF
>TRBJ2-1|.|TRBV5-1|TRBD2
TGCGCCAGCAGCTTGGAAGGGACTAGTCGTTCAAATGAGCAGTTCTTC
CASSLEGTSRSNEQFF
>TRBJ1-2|.|TRBV5-8|.
TGTGCCAGCAGCTTGGGCCTCTCGGTGATAGAGGACTATGGCTACACCTTC
CASSLGLSVIEDYGYTF
>TRBJ2-1|.|TRBV5-1|TRBD2
TGCGCCAGCAGCTATAGCGGGGGATCCTACAATGAGCAGTTCTTC
CASSYSGGSYNEQFF
>TRBJ2-5|.|TRBV6-5|.
TGTGCCAGCAGTGGACTATCAACGGCGAAAGAGACCCAGTACTTC
CASSGLSTAKETQYF
>TRBJ2-1|.|TRBV9|.
TGTGCCAGCAGCGTGTCTAGTGCCTACAATGAGCAGTTCTTC
CASSVSSAYNEQFF
>TRBJ2-1|.|TRBV6-6|.
TGTGCCAGCGACGGGGGAGGAGTGGGAGAGCAGTTCTTC
CASDGGGVGEQFF
>TRBJ2-1|.|TRBV27|TRBD2
TGTGCCAGCAGTTTATGGTCTAGCGGGTTCGATGAGCAGTTCTTC
CASSLWSSGFDEQFF
>TRBJ1-5|.|TRBV6-6|.
TGTGCCAGCACCCCGTCTAGCAATCAGCCCCAGCATTTT
CASTPSSNQPQHF
>TRBJ2-6|.|TRBV10-3|.
TGTGCCATCAGTGGGGGACGTGGCTCTGGGGCCAACGTCCTGACTTTC
CAISGGRGSGANVLTF
>TRBJ1-1|.|TRBV7-2|.
TGTGCCAGCAGCTTTGAGGGGCGCGACACTGAAGCTTTCTTT
CASSFEGRDTEAFF
>TRBJ2-5|.|TRBV28|TRBD1
TGTGCCAGCAGGGGACAGGGGAGAGAGACCCAGTACTTC
CASRGQGRETQYF
>TRBJ2-7|.|TRBV28|TRBD2
TGTGCCAGCATGGGACTAGCGGGAGTCCAGTACTTC
CASMGLAGVQYF
>TRBJ2-1|.|TRBV5-6|TRBD1
TGTGCCAGCAGCTCTGGACAGGGTTGGGGAAATGAGCAGTTCTTC
CASSSGQGWGNEQFF
>TRBJ2-3|.|TRBV6-1|.
TGTGCCAGCAGTGAAGCGCGGGGAGCACAAAGCACAGATACGCAGTATTTT
CASSEARGAQSTDTQYF
>TRBJ2-1|.|TRBV7-2|.
TGTGCCAGCAGCTTAGGCAGGGTAGAATACAATGAGCAGTTCTTC
CASSLGRVEYNEQFF
>TRBJ1-3|.|TRBV6-5|.
TGTGCCAGCAGTTACTCAGGCGGGAGAAACACCATATATTTT
CASSYSGGRNTIYF
>TRBJ1-5|few|TRBV6-1|.
TGTGCCAGCAGTGAAGCGGGGCAGGGGAATTGGCGGAGCAATCAGCCCCAGCATTTT
CASSEAGQGNWRSNQPQHF
>TRBJ1-2|.|TRBV6-5|TRBD1
TGTGCCAGCAGGTCCCAGGGGGCGGACTATGGCTACACCTTC
CASRSQGADYGYTF
>TRBJ1-1|.|TRBV6-1|.
TGTGCCAGCAGTGAATTGCCACGGGGGGCCACTGAAGCTTTCTTT
CASSELPRGATEAFF
>TRBJ2-3|.|TRBV29-1|TRBD2
TGCAGTGCCCGGCGGGAGAGCACAGATACGCAGTATTTT
CSARRESTDTQYF
>TRBJ2-2|few|TRBV5-1|.
TGCGCCAGCAGCCACCTTGAGATCGTGAACACCGGGGAGCTGTTTTTT
CASSHLEIVNTGELFF
>TRBJ1-1|few|TRBV27|TRBD1
TGTGCCAGCAACAGACAGGGGCCGAACACTGAAGCTTTCTTT
CASNRQGPNTEAFF
>TRBJ1-1|.|TRBV30|.
TGTGCCTGGAGTGTAGGAGGGAGAACTGAAGCTTTCTTT
CAWSVGGRTEAFF
>TRBJ1-5|.|TRBV19|TRBD1
TGTGCCAGTAGTATTAAGGGGGCCTACAATCAGCCCCAGCATTTT
CASSIKGAYNQPQHF
>TRBJ2-5|.|TRBV6-5|.
TGTGCCAGCAGTTACTCTTTACAGTGGAGGAAAGAGACCCAGTACTTC
CASSYSLQWRKETQYF
>TRBJ1-1|few|TRBV11-1|TRBD1
TGTGCCAGCAGCTTAGGGGACAGTGAAGCTTTCTTT
CASSLGDSEAFF